This T cell receptor beta chain was found in a study of shared clonotypes between healthy human individuals. The repertoire was sequenced with immunoSEQ multiplex PCR; TCRdb's copy has only in-frame clones and lacks some. The repertoire consists of roughly 520,000 clones, with roughly 95% occurring once and the leading ten covering 0.05% to 0.07%. The ends were cut back, 4 bases at V and 4 bases at J, with 17 bases in the middle. The CDR3 sequence is 15 residues long. Germline CDR1 reads MNHNS; CDR2 reads SASEGT. The specimen was naive CD4+ T cells sorted from blood. Subset specified: CD45RA+ positively selected. The TCR sequence derives from a woman aged 25 to 39 in good health. This rearrangement joins TRBV6-1 to TRBJ2-7; tentatively, D is TRBD1 (6 bases). The CDR3 is CASSGAGTPTYEQYF. The CDR3 nucleotides are TGTGCCAGCAGTGGAGCCGGGACACCTACTTACGAGCAGTACTTC.